This passage covers 2 T cell receptor beta chains from one sample sequenced in a study of CD8 T cells in ankylosing spondylitis. Each CDR3 protein gets one entry after TCRdb re-called the 5' RACE reads with MiXCR. The sample contains approximately 150,000 distinct CDR3 sequences, 9.8% of which appear only once. Sequencing was done on a sample of blood, either unsorted or a sorted T cell fraction (not recorded which). These receptors were collected from a female donor with ankylosing spondylitis or in good health (not recorded which).

Many counts were recorded for this clonotype. The rearrangement uses TRBV4-2 and TRBJ2-7; D possibly corresponds to TRBD2 (6 bases). V gave up 0 bases and J gave up 3 bases, with 15 bases separating them. Germline-derived CDR1 and CDR2 are LGHNA and YNFKEQ. The CDR3 length is 16 residues. The CDR3 here is CASSQEEVGLNYEQYF. In DNA, the CDR3 is TGTGCCAGCAGCCAAGAGGAAGTGGGACTTAACTACGAGCAGTACTTC.

This clonotype was counted between two and nine times. The chain is built from TRBV20-1 and TRBJ2-1, with D possibly TRBD2 on 6 matching bases. Germline V gives CDR1 DFQATT, CDR2 SNEGSKA (reference sequence). The CDR3 runs to 14 residues. V was clipped by 6 bases and J by 0 bases, with 12 bases between them. This CDR3 is CSADGRNSYNEQFF. The CDR3 DNA reads as TGCAGTGCCGACGGGAGAAACTCCTACAATGAGCAGTTCTTC.